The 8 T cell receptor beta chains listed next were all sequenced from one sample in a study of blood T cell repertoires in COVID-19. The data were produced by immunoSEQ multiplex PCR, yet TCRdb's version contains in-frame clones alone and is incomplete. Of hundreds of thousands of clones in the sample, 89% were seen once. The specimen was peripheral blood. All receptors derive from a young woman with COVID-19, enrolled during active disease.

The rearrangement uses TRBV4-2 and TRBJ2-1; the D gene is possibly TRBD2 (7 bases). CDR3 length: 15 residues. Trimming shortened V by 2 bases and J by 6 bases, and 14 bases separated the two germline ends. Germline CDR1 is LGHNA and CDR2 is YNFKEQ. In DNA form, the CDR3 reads TGTGCCAGCAGCCAAAAGGGAGGGGGGGCCAATGAGCAGTTCTTC. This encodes CASSQKGGGANEQFF.

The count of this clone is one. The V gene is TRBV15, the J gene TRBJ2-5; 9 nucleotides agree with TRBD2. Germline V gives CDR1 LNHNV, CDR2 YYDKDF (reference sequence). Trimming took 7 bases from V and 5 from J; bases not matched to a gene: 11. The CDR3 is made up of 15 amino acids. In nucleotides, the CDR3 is TGTGCCACCACCCAAGCGGGGGGAGAGGTCGAGACCCAGTACTTC. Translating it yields CATTQAGGEVETQYF.

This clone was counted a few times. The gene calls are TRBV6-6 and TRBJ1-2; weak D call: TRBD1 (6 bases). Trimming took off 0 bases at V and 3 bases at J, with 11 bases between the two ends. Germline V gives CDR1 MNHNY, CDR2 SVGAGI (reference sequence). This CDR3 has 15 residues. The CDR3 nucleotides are TGTGCCAGCAGTTACTCAGCCGAGGGGGACTATGGCTACACCTTC. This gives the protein CASSYSAEGDYGYTF.

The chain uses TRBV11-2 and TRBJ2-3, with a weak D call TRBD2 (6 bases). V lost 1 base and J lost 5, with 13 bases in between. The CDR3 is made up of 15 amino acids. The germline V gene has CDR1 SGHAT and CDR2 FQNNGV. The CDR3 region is CASSLGGGTIDTQYF. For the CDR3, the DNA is TGTGCCAGCAGCTTAGGAGGCGGGACGATAGATACGCAGTATTTT.

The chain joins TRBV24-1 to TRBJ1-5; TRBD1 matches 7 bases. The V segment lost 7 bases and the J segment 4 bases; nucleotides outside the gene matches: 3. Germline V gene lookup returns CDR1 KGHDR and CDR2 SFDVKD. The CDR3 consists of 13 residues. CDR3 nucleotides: TGTGCCACCAGCCCACAGGGGAATCAGCCCCAGCATTTT. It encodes CATSPQGNQPQHF.

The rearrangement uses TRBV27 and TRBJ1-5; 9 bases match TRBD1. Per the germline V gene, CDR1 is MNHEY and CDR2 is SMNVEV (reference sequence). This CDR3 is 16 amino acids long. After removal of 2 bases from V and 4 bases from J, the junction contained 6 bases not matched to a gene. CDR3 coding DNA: TGTGCCAGCAGTTTAGGCGGGACAGGGCCTAATCAGCCCCAGCATTTT. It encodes CASSLGGTGPNQPQHF.

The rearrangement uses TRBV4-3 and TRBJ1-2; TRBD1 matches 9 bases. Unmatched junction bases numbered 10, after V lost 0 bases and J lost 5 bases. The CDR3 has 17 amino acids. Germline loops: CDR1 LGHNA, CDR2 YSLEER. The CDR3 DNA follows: TGCGCCAGCAGCCAAGATATGGTGACAGGGGGAGAGTATGGCTACACCTTC. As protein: CASSQDMVTGGEYGYTF.

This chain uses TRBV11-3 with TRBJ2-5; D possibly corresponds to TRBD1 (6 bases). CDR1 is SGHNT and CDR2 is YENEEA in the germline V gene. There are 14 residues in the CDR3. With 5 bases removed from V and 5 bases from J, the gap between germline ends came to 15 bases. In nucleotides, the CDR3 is TGTGCCAGCAGCCCGATGGACAGTTCGGAGACCCAGTACTTC. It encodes CASSPMDSSETQYF.